These 30 T cell receptor beta chains originate from one sample sequenced in a study of blood T cells in healthy people across ages. Then a second PCR, running about 6 to 11 cycles, was carried out with a sample-barcoded 5' primer and a J-beta primer mix. A single record per CDR3 protein comes from TCRdb applying MiXCR to the 5' RACE reads. The sample includes under 2 million distinct CDR3 sequences, roughly 30% of them seen just once. The sample taken for sequencing was blood. Receptors were obtained from a woman aged 25 to 39 in good health.

This clonotype was seen a few times. The chain joins TRBV24-1 to TRBJ2-6; 8 bases map to TRBD1. Trimming removed 3 bases from V and 4 bases from J; junction bases left unmatched: 7. Germline CDR1 and CDR2: KGHDR and SFDVKD. This CDR3 is built from 17 residues. CDR3 amino acids: CATSDGGRGLGANVLTF. Here the CDR3 DNA reads TGTGCCACCAGTGATGGCGGCAGGGGGCTCGGGGCCAACGTCCTGACTTTC.

The V call is TRBV5-1, the J call TRBJ1-1; D gene uncertain. Per germline, CDR1 SGHRS and CDR2 YFSETQ. V was pared by 0 bases and J by 3 bases, with 15 bases between. The CDR3 consists of 16 residues. The CDR3 protein is CASSLATGEWDTEAFF. The CDR3 nucleotides read TGCGCCAGCAGCTTGGCCACGGGTGAGTGGGACACTGAAGCTTTCTTT.

This clonotype was observed a few times. The chain has TRBV5-1 and TRBJ2-5; tentative D call: TRBD2 (6 bases). From germline, CDR1 is SGHRS and CDR2 YFSETQ. Trimming stripped 3 bases from V and 5 bases from J, with 14 bases between. This CDR3 is built from 14 residues. CDR3 nucleotides: TGCGCCAGCAGCTGGACGACTAGGTCTGAGACCCAGTACTTC. This sequence encodes CASSWTTRSETQYF.

The rearrangement joins TRBV7-9 to TRBJ2-7, with a weak D call TRBD2 (7 bases). The V end lost 8 bases, the J end lost 1 base, and 15 bases lay between the germline ends. CDR3 length: 14 amino acids. CDR1 and CDR2 from the germline V gene are SEHNR and FQNEAQ (reference sequence). The CDR3 protein is CASGEGTPSYEQYF. CDR3 in DNA: TGTGCCAGCGGGGAGGGGACACCTTCCTACGAGCAGTACTTC.

V gene TRBV27 combines with J gene TRBJ1-1; D uncertain. Trimming stripped 6 bases from V and 3 bases from J, with 11 bases between. CDR1 and CDR2 from the germline V gene are MNHEY and SMNVEV (reference sequence). There are 13 residues in the CDR3. CDR3 residues: CASRPGRYTEAFF. The CDR3, as DNA: TGTGCCAGCAGACCAGGACGGTACACTGAAGCTTTCTTT.

This clonotype was seen a few times. This chain links TRBV4-2 with TRBJ1-2; tentatively, D is TRBD1 (6 bases). Germline V gives CDR1 LGHNA, CDR2 YNFKEQ. This CDR3 region has 15 residues. The V end was cut by 3 bases, the J end by 3 bases, with 14 bases between. This chain's CDR3 is CASSQAGADDYGYTF. In DNA form, the CDR3 reads TGTGCCAGCAGCCAGGCAGGGGCGGATGACTATGGCTACACCTTC.

Worth noting for this clonotype: One end of the junction is discordant with germline, which a read error may explain. The gene calls are TRBV6-1 and TRBJ1-4, with a possible D match to TRBD1 (6 bases). This CDR3 is 15 amino acids long. Germline lookup yields CDR1 MNHNS and CDR2 SASEGT. The CDR3 protein is CASSLNSGANEKRFF. In DNA, the CDR3 is TGTGCCAGCAGCCTGAACTCAGGGGCCAATGAAAAACGGTTTTTT.

This clonotype was found many times. Germline and junction disagree at one end, which may indicate a read error. The CDR3 DNA sequence: TGTGCCAGCAGCTTAGCCGGGACTAGCGGGCAAGAGACCCAGTACTTC. Translation: CASSLAGTSGQETQYF. This chain joins TRBV5-1 and TRBJ2-5; TRBD2 aligns across 12 bases. The CDR3 runs to 16 residues. The germline V gene encodes CDR1 SGHRS and CDR2 YFSETQ.

The rearrangement links TRBV27 to TRBJ2-5; D uncertain. The germline gives CDR1 MNHEY, CDR2 SMNVEV (reference sequence). There are 12 residues in the CDR3. V was shortened by 4 bases and J by 12 bases, with 15 bases between the two germline ends. For the CDR3, the DNA is TGTGCCAGCAGTTCTCTTAGCTCCTCGGAGTACTTC. Its protein product is CASSSLSSSEYF.

This chain links TRBV20-1 with TRBJ2-3; D gene ambiguous. Germline V gene lookup returns CDR1 DFQATT and CDR2 SNEGSKA (reference sequence). Deletions cut 6 bases from V and 0 bases from J, with 13 bases between. CDR3 length: 14 amino acids. The CDR3 DNA sequence: TGCAGTGCCCTGGCTGCGAAAAGCACAGATACGCAGTATTTT. Protein sequence: CSALAAKSTDTQYF.

Remarks on this clonotype: A much more abundant neighbour one base away suggests this may be a read error. This chain links TRBV4-1 with TRBJ2-5, with D possibly matching TRBD2 (5 bases). V was cut by 2 bases and J by 11 bases, with 9 bases left in between. The CDR3 sequence is 11 residues long. CDR1 is MGHRA and CDR2 is YSYEKL in the germline V gene. The CDR3 sequence is CASSQLWEQYF. The CDR3 DNA follows: TGCGCCAGCAGCCAACTCTGGGAGCAGTACTTC.

Of note for this clonotype: One junction end does not reproduce the germline sequence, and a read error may be involved. In DNA, the CDR3 is TGTGCCAGCAGACAGGGGGTGAACATTGAAGCTTTCTTT. This sequence encodes CASRQGVNIEAFF. The chain is built from TRBV6-1 and TRBJ1-1, with 8 bases lining up with TRBD1. This CDR3 spans 13 amino acids. Germline CDR1 is MNHNS and CDR2 is SASEGT.

This clonotype was counted ten times or more. The V call is TRBV4-2, the J call TRBJ2-5; D unresolved. Germline CDR1 reads LGHNA; CDR2 reads YNFKEQ. There are 15 residues in the CDR3. With 0 bases removed from V and 5 bases from J, the gap between germline ends came to 13 bases. As DNA, the CDR3 is TGTGCCAGCAGCCAAGATAATCAGGCTTATGAGACCCAGTACTTC. This encodes CASSQDNQAYETQYF.

The genes are TRBV28 and TRBJ1-1; D unresolved. From germline, CDR1 is MDHEN and CDR2 SYDVKM. Trimming cost V 5 bases and J 10 bases, with 17 bases left between them. The length of the CDR3 is 13 residues. The CDR3 DNA reads TGTGCCAGCAGTCCCGCGAGGCGGCAACGAGCTTTCTTT. Translating gives CASSPARRQRAFF.

The rearrangement uses TRBV6-5 and TRBJ2-7; 11 bases map to TRBD2. The CDR3 is 15 amino acids. Germline CDR1 is MNHEY and CDR2 is SVGAGI. V trimming: 5 bases; J trimming: 6 bases; junction bases outside the gene matches: 9. The CDR3 DNA reads as TGTGCCAGCAGTACCCGACTAGCGGGGTCCCGCGAGCAGTACTTC. It codes for CASSTRLAGSREQYF.

There are a few counts of this clonotype. Given a much more abundant clone one base away, this may be a read error. The V and J genes are TRBV10-2 and TRBJ1-2; 8 nucleotides align to TRBD1. With V trimmed by 4 bases and J by 6 bases, 22 bases remained unmatched. The germline gives CDR1 WSHSY, CDR2 SAAADI. There are 19 residues in the CDR3. The CDR3 loop is CASSVPSELSPGGPHGYTF. The DNA of the CDR3 is TGCGCCAGCAGTGTTCCTTCGGAGCTCTCTCCAGGGGGCCCTCATGGCTACACCTTC.

This clonotype was seen more than once but under ten times. The chain recombines TRBV10-2 with TRBJ2-5; TRBD2 aligns across 8 bases. Trimming took 7 bases from V and 11 from J; bases not matched to a gene: 15. Per germline, CDR1 WSHSY and CDR2 SAAADI. This CDR3 spans 14 amino acids. As DNA, the CDR3 is TGCGCCAGCATCGGCGGACTAGCAAGAGGGGAGCAGTACTTC. It translates to CASIGGLARGEQYF.

In this sample, this clonotype turned up once. This chain uses TRBV7-2 with TRBJ2-7; D ambiguous. CDR3 size: 12 residues. The germline V and J ends were trimmed by 6 bases and 3 bases, with 9 bases remaining between them. From germline, CDR1 is SGHTA and CDR2 FQGNSA. The CDR3 sequence is CASRSNLYEQYF. The DNA for the CDR3 is TGTGCCAGCAGATCTAACCTCTACGAGCAGTACTTC. Combining the CDR3 with reference TRBV7-2 and TRBJ2-7 gives the whole variable domain GAGVSQSPSNKVTEKGKDVELRCDPISGHTALYWYRQSLGQGLEFLIYFQGNSAPDKSGLPSDRFSAERTGGSVSTLTIQRTQQEDSAVYLCASRSNLYEQYFGPGTRLTVT.

The chain combines TRBV5-6 with TRBJ2-1, with 8 bases aligning to TRBD2. Judging by the DNA end, TRBJ2-7 fits better; the J call may be wrong. CDR3 length: 14 residues. Germline lookup yields CDR1 SGHDT and CDR2 YYEEEE. CDR3 in DNA: TGTGCCAGCAGCTTTAGCGGGGTTAGAGATGAGCAGTACTTC. Translating gives CASSFSGVRDEQYF.

As DNA, the CDR3 is TGTGCCAGCAGTCGACTCCGGGACAGGGGAGAGACCCAGTACTTC. This sequence encodes CASSRLRDRGETQYF. The chain has TRBV12-3 or TRBV12-4 and TRBJ2-5, with 10 bases aligning to TRBD1. Unmatched junction bases numbered 7, after V lost 5 bases and J lost 4 bases. The CDR3 is made up of 15 amino acids.

This clonotype was recorded a few times. The CDR3 nucleotides read TGTGCCAGCAGTTTAAAGGCCATGGGACAGAGCCGCACAGATACGCAGTATTTT. This translates into CASSLKAMGQSRTDTQYF. The chain is built from TRBV12-3 or TRBV12-4 and TRBJ2-3; 7 bases line up with TRBD1. J gave up 1 base and V 2 bases, and 12 bases lay outside the gene matches. CDR3 length: 18 residues.

The chain carries TRBV12-5 and TRBJ2-7; possible D gene TRBD1, 5 bases. The V gene's germline CDR1 is LGHNT and CDR2 FRNRAP. CDR3 length: 15 amino acids. Trimming left V 0 bases short and J 1 base short, with 10 bases between. CDR3 amino acids: CASGLVPQGSYEQYF. CDR3 bases: TGTGCTAGTGGTTTGGTTCCCCAGGGATCCTACGAGCAGTACTTC.

The genes are TRBV9 and TRBJ2-3; 13 bases agree with TRBD2. J lost 5 bases, V lost 4 bases, and 10 bases had no gene match. This CDR3 is 17 amino acids long. Looked up from germline, CDR1 is SGDLS and CDR2 is YYNGEE. CDR3 residues: CASSPGLAGEWGDTQYF. CDR3 in DNA: TGTGCCAGCAGCCCAGGACTAGCGGGAGAGTGGGGAGATACGCAGTATTTT.

The V gene is TRBV11-1, the J gene TRBJ2-3; tentative D call: TRBD2 (6 bases). Germline V gene data show CDR1 as SGHAT and CDR2 as FQDESV (reference sequence). V lost 5 bases and J 0 bases, leaving 15 bases between the germline ends. The CDR3 is 16 amino acids. CDR3 bases: TGTGCCAGCAGCCCCACGAGGAGGGGCAGCACAGATACGCAGTATTTT. Translated, it gives CASSPTRRGSTDTQYF. Full variable domain (remainder filled in from reference TRBV11-1 and TRBJ2-3): EAEVAQSPRYKITEKSQAVAFWCDPISGHATLYWYRQILGQGPELLVQFQDESVVDDSQLPKDRFSAERLKGVDSTLKIQPAELGDSAMYLCASSPTRRGSTDTQYFGPGTRLTVL.

The rearrangement joins TRBV9 to TRBJ2-1, with 8 bases that match TRBD2. This CDR3 comprises 16 residues. Germline-derived CDR1 and CDR2 are SGDLS and YYNGEE. The V and J ends lost 0 bases and 6 bases, in that order; junction bases with no gene match: 8. The CDR3 nucleotides read TGTGCCAGCAGCGTAGCGTTACTAGCGGCAACCAATGAGCAGTTCTTC. Amino acids: CASSVALLAATNEQFF.

The chain recombines TRBV24-1 with TRBJ2-5; 9 bases match TRBD1. Trimming cost V 5 bases and J 4 bases; bases outside gene matches: 7. CDR1 is KGHDR, CDR2 SFDVKD, per germline. The CDR3 covers 15 residues. As DNA, the CDR3 is TGTGCCACCAGTGCCCCGGGACAGGGAGGAGAGACCCAGTACTTC. It yields the protein CATSAPGQGGETQYF.

The chain couples TRBV5-1 to TRBJ1-2; D ambiguous. This CDR3 contains 15 residues. V dropped 0 bases and J dropped 2 bases, with 11 bases sitting between them. CDR1 is SGHRS and CDR2 is YFSETQ in the germline V gene. CDR3 in DNA: TGCGCCAGCAGCTTGGCCACGGGCGGGAACTATGGCTACACCTTC. It specifies CASSLATGGNYGYTF.

In the case of this clonotype: Germline and junction disagree at one end, which may indicate a read error. This chain connects TRBV28 to TRBJ2-7, with D possibly being TRBD2 (7 bases). The CDR3 totals 14 residues. Germline V gene sequence: CDR1 MDHEN, CDR2 SYDVKM. CDR3 DNA: TGTGCCAGCAGTTTAGCCAACAGGGACTACGTGCAGTACTTC. It encodes CASSLANRDYVQYF.

The V gene is TRBV4-1, the J gene TRBJ1-5; 7 positions match TRBD1. This CDR3 is 15 amino acids long. V trimming: 1 base; J trimming: 3 bases; junction bases outside the gene matches: 3. From germline, CDR1 is MGHRA and CDR2 YSYEKL. CDR3: CASSQGQGLNQPQHF. The CDR3 coding sequence is TGCGCCAGCAGCCAAGGACAGGGCCTCAATCAGCCCCAGCATTTT.

This clonotype showed up just once. This chain connects TRBV7-3 to TRBJ1-1; D is uncertain. This CDR3 is built from 14 residues. With 5 bases removed from V and 6 bases from J, the gap between germline ends came to 16 bases. CDR1 SGHTA and CDR2 FQGTGA come from the germline V gene. The chain's CDR3 is CASSPRGSDSEAFF. The CDR3 coding sequence is TGTGCCAGCAGCCCCAGAGGATCGGACTCTGAAGCTTTCTTT.